The present TCR beta chain was sequenced within a study of control samples from healthy donors and cancer patients (dated by TCRdb to 2018 to 2020). The method was the immunoSEQ multiplex PCR assay. The immuneACCESS repertoire file appears here via TCRdb, limited to in-frame rearrangements. These files lack a portion of the clones; in checked studies, under half of the deficit traces to unresolved V genes, and the cause of the others is not known. This sample lists 150,000 to 200,000 clones; 95% to 96% were detected once. Together, the top ten hold 1% of the sample. Concerning this clone: Its cognate antigen has yet to be identified. No base qualities exist here, and no much larger clone lies one base off it.

For CDR1 and CDR2, the germline V gene lists MDHEN and SYDVKM. From the cysteine through the phenylalanine, the CDR3 covers 16 amino acids. The retained sequence is limited to the CDR3, 48 bases, with the frame set at the first base. Trimming costs V 3 bases and J 0 bases, and their ends lie 15 bases apart. The sequencing sample was made of blood. This sequence originates from a woman in her 30s in good health. The V gene is TRBV28 and the J gene is TRBJ2-7; too little of a D gene remains to name it. DNA sequence: TGTGCCAGCAGTTTTTTAAGGAAAAAGGGCTCCTACGAGCAGTACTTC. This codes for CASSFLRKKGSYEQYF.